This T cell receptor beta chain was captured by sequencing in a study of blood T cell repertoires in COVID-19. Study as a whole: Sample material is recorded as cDNA or gDNA derived from T cells, B-cell-depleted T cells, or PBMCs.

Sequencing was performed with immunoSEQ multiplex PCR; in TCRdb, only in-frame clones are kept and a portion is missing. Found here are approximately 140,000 clones, roughly 81% of them singletons; the top ten hold roughly 8%. This CDR3 region has 18 residues. The germline gives CDR1 SGHRS, CDR2 YFSETQ. The junction had 12 bases not matched to a gene; V was cut back by 0 bases and J by 4 bases. J is TRBJ2-3 and V is TRBV5-1, with 9 bases fitting TRBD2. Sequencing used peripheral blood. The source of this sequence is a human donor with acute or convalescent COVID-19. The donor label of this sample is uncertain. The CDR3 coding sequence is TGCGCCAGCAGCTTGGCCGGGGCGGGGGGGCCAAGCTCAGATACGCAGTATTTT. This encodes CASSLAGAGGPSSDTQYF.